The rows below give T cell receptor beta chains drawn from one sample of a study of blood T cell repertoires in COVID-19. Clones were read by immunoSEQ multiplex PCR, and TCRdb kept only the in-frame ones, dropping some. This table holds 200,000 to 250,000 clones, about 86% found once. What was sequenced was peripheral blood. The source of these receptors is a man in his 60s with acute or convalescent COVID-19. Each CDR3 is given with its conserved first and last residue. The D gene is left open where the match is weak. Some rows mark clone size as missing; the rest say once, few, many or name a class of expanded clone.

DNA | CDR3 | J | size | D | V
TGTGCCAGCACGAGGGACTCAAAAAACTATGGCTACACCTTC | CASTRDSKNYGYTF | TRBJ1-2 | - | - | TRBV6-5
TGTGCCTGGAGTCAACCCTTCGGGACTGCTGGAGGCTACACCTTC | CAWSQPFGTAGGYTF | TRBJ1-2 | - | - | TRBV30
TGCGCCAGCAGCCGGGACAGGGGGAGCTACGAGCAGTACTTC | CASSRDRGSYEQYF | TRBJ2-7 | once | TRBD1 | TRBV4-3
TGTGCCAGCAGTTACAGGGTGGGCACTGAAGCTTTCTTT | CASSYRVGTEAFF | TRBJ1-1 | - | - | TRBV27
TGTGCCAGTAGTCTCGGAGGGAGGGCGGGGACCCAGTACTTC | CASSLGGRAGTQYF | TRBJ2-5 | - | TRBD2 | TRBV19
TGTGCCAGCAGCTTAGCGCTGGAGGGAAACACTGAAGCTTTCTTT | CASSLALEGNTEAFF | TRBJ1-1 | many | - | TRBV7-2
TGCAGTGCTAGTCAGTGGTATAGCGGGACCACAGATACGCAGTATTTT | CSASQWYSGTTDTQYF | TRBJ2-3 | - | TRBD2 | TRBV20-1
TGCAGTGGAACCGGGAGGGAAGGCTACACCTTC | CSGTGREGYTF | TRBJ1-2 | - | - | TRBV20-1
TGTGCTAGCAGCTTAGGGACTAGCGGGGGCACAGATACGCAGTATTTT | CASSLGTSGGTDTQYF | TRBJ2-3 | - | TRBD2 | TRBV7-7
TGTGCCAGCAGCTTAAGCGCTAGCGGGTCCTACGAGCAGTACTTC | CASSLSASGSYEQYF | TRBJ2-7 | once | TRBD2 | TRBV7-8
TGCGCCAGCAGCCGCGGGACAGGGCCAGCTTTCTTT | CASSRGTGPAFF | TRBJ1-1 | - | TRBD1 | TRBV4-3
TGCGCCAGCGGGACTAGCGTAAACGCGAACACCGGGGAGCTGTTTTTT | CASGTSVNANTGELFF | TRBJ2-2 | - | TRBD2 | TRBV5-1
TGTGCCAGCAGCTTAGGGCGGGATACCTACAATGAGCAGTTCTTC | CASSLGRDTYNEQFF | TRBJ2-1 | - | - | TRBV7-9
TGTGCCAGCAGTTTTGCGGCTAGCTCCTACGAGCAGTACTTC | CASSFAASSYEQYF | TRBJ2-7 | - | - | TRBV28
TGTGCCAGCAGTAGGGGGTCCCCTTACGAGCAGTACTTC | CASSRGSPYEQYF | TRBJ2-7 | - | - | TRBV28
TGTGCCAGCAGTGAAATCGGGGGATCCACTGAAGCTTTCTTT | CASSEIGGSTEAFF | TRBJ1-1 | - | - | TRBV2
TGTGCCAGCCTAGGGGGTAGCGGGGCCTACAATGAGCAGTTCTTC | CASLGGSGAYNEQFF | TRBJ2-1 | - | TRBD2 | TRBV6-4
TGTGCCAGCAGCTCCGATTGGGGGACTAGCGGTGAGCAGTTCTTC | CASSSDWGTSGEQFF | TRBJ2-1 | - | TRBD2 | TRBV11-3
TGTGCCAGCAGCCTAGCTAGTCGTCTGGTTTGTAGCGGCTACGAGCAGTACTTC | CASSLASRLVCSGYEQYF | TRBJ2-7 | once | - | TRBV21-1
TGTGCCAGCGTACGGGACACCGAAGCTTTCTTT | CASVRDTEAFF | TRBJ1-1 | - | - | TRBV6-5
TGTGCCAGCAGCTTAACAGTCAGGGCGAACACTGAAGCTTTCTTT | CASSLTVRANTEAFF | TRBJ1-1 | - | - | TRBV7-2
TGTGCCAGCAGCTTAGGGGCCAGCGGCTCCTACGAGCAGTACTTC | CASSLGASGSYEQYF | TRBJ2-7 | - | - | TRBV11-3
TGTGCCAGCAGCCCCGATGCTCCGGCAGATACGCAGTATTTT | CASSPDAPADTQYF | TRBJ2-3 | once | - | TRBV11-3
TGTGCCAGTAGGCGGCTTTGGAACACCGGGGAGCTGTTTTTT | CASRRLWNTGELFF | TRBJ2-2 | - | - | TRBV19
TGTGCCAGCAGCTTAGGCAGGGTTGGCAATCAGCCCCAGCATTTT | CASSLGRVGNQPQHF | TRBJ1-5 | - | - | TRBV7-2
TGTGCCAGCAGGGACCGGGACAGGGGGACCTACGAGCAGTACTTC | CASRDRDRGTYEQYF | TRBJ2-7 | - | TRBD1 | TRBV6-5